Listed here are 12 T cell receptor beta chains from one sample, sequenced in a study of T cells in Graves' hyperthyroidism and ophthalmopathy. Regions amplified from RNA transcripts were the TCR beta CDR3 regions. Initially, a first-round RT-PCR of the TCR CDR3 employed the HTBI primer set. Using its own MiXCR run on the multiplex PCR reads, TCRdb lists one record per CDR3 protein. Of about 580,000 distinct CDR3 sequences in the sample, about 45% were seen once. Sequenced sample: peripheral blood or thyroid tissue (not recorded which). The receptors come from a woman under 30 with Graves' hyperthyroidism.

This clonotype was seen only a few times. J is TRBJ1-3 and V is TRBV5-1, with a weak D call TRBD1 (6 bases). CDR3 length: 17 residues. Trimming pared 4 bases from V and 2 bases from J, leaving 19 bases between. Germline V CDR1 and CDR2: SGHRS, YFSETQ. The CDR3 is CASSPNDGGATGNTIYF. The CDR3 nucleotides are TGCGCCAGCAGCCCAAATGACGGGGGCGCAACTGGAAACACCATATATTTT.

In regard to this clonotype: One end of the junction is discordant with germline, which a read error may explain. The gene calls are TRBV2 and TRBJ2-7; D is undetermined. The CDR3 contains 13 residues. The germline V gene encodes CDR1 SNHLY and CDR2 FYNNEI. CDR3 sequence: CASREGYSYEQYF. CDR3 bases: TGTGCCAGCAGAGAAGGGTACTCCTACGAGCAGTACTTC.

This chain links TRBV2 with TRBJ1-4; D is undetermined. The CDR3 spans 13 residues. Per germline, CDR1 SNHLY and CDR2 FYNNEI. V was pared by 8 bases and J by 4 bases, with 11 bases between. The CDR3 nucleotides read TGTGCCAGCGAGGTGGGGATTAATGAAAAACTGTTTTTT. Translation: CASEVGINEKLFF.

There are many counts of this clonotype. CDR3 loop: CASSLGLRQAGYGYTF. CDR3 nucleotides: TGTGCCAGCAGTTTAGGGTTACGGCAGGCGGGCTATGGCTACACCTTC. The V call is TRBV28, the J call TRBJ1-2; D remains ambiguous. Per germline, CDR1 MDHEN and CDR2 SYDVKM. The CDR3 length is 16 residues. V was trimmed by 2 bases and J by 4 bases, leaving 17 bases between them.

The rearrangement links TRBV14 to TRBJ1-5; D is possibly TRBD1 (5 bases). Germline V lookup: CDR1 SGHDN, CDR2 FVKESK. CDR3 length equals 14 residues. V was shortened by 4 bases and J by 9 bases, with 16 bases between the two germline ends. CDR3 region: CASSPAGGYWPQHF. CDR3 nucleotides: TGTGCCAGCAGCCCGGCGGGGGGGTACTGGCCCCAGCATTTT.

This clonotype came up many times. The chain links TRBV4-3 to TRBJ1-1; D possibly corresponds to TRBD1 (5 bases). The V end lost 0 bases, the J end lost 4 bases, and 18 bases lay between the germline ends. The CDR3 loop spans 17 amino acids. Germline CDR1 and CDR2: LGHNA and YSLEER. The CDR3, as DNA: TGCGCCAGCAGCCAAGACTCTTTGGGGAGGGGAGGCACTGAAGCTTTCTTT. This sequence encodes CASSQDSLGRGGTEAFF.

V gene TRBV24-1 combines with J gene TRBJ1-2; TRBD1 matches 12 bases. Trimming removed 4 bases from V and 13 bases from J; junction bases left unmatched: 6. CDR3 length: 13 residues. Per germline, CDR1 KGHDR and CDR2 SFDVKD. The CDR3 coding sequence is TGTGCCACCAGTGAGTACAGGGACAGGGGGCCCACCTTC. Translation gives CATSEYRDRGPTF.

This clonotype was recorded many times. Here the CDR3 reads CASSESAPEVSYTF. CDR3 DNA: TGTGCCAGCAGTGAGAGTGCGCCTGAAGTTAGCTACACCTTC. The chain links TRBV2 to TRBJ1-2, with D hard to call. Trimming took off 3 bases at V and 9 bases at J, with 17 bases between the two ends. CDR1 and CDR2 from the germline V gene are SNHLY and FYNNEI. The CDR3 totals 14 residues. Together with reference TRBV2 and TRBJ1-2, the CDR3 gives the full variable domain: EPEVTQTPSHQVTQMGQEVILRCVPISNHLYFYWYRQILGQKVEFLVSFYNNEISEKSEIFDDQFSVERPDGSNFTLKIRSTKLEDSAMYFCASSESAPEVSYTFGSGTRLTVV.

The chain couples TRBV10-3 to TRBJ2-3; 8 nucleotides align to TRBD2. V shed 3 bases, J shed 4 bases, and the junction held 3 bases outside the gene matches. In germline, CDR1 is ENHRY, CDR2 SYGVKD. This CDR3 has 14 amino acids. CDR3 amino acids: CAISDGRGSDTQYF. For the CDR3, the DNA is TGTGCCATCAGTGACGGGAGGGGCTCAGATACGCAGTATTTT.

The chain employs TRBV20-1 and TRBJ2-1; D possibly uses TRBD1 or TRBD2 (5 bases each). Germline CDR1 DFQATT, CDR2 SNEGSKA (reference sequence). V dropped 6 bases and J dropped 4 bases, with 16 bases sitting between them. The CDR3 length is 14 residues. The DNA of the CDR3 is TGCAGTGCCTTAGCCGGGACGGCTTACAATGAGCAGTTCTTC. Residues: CSALAGTAYNEQFF.

The chain employs TRBV9 and TRBJ2-5, with 12 bases identical to TRBD2. CDR1 and CDR2 (germline): SGDLS, YYNGEE. The CDR3 runs 17 residues. V lost 0 bases and J lost 4; bases outside the gene matches: 7. CDR3 amino acids: CASSVGASGGAAETQYF. The CDR3 DNA is TGTGCCAGCAGCGTAGGCGCTAGCGGGGGGGCCGCAGAGACCCAGTACTTC.

The chain carries TRBV14 and TRBJ2-3; TRBD2 matches at 8 bases. This CDR3 spans 15 amino acids. CDR1 and CDR2 (germline): SGHDN, FVKESK. V was pared by 6 bases and J by 0 bases, with 5 bases of the junction left unmatched. The CDR3 loop is CASSQLAASTDTQYF. In DNA form, the CDR3 reads TGTGCCAGCAGTCAACTAGCGGCTAGCACAGATACGCAGTATTTT.